A selection of T cell receptor beta chains follows, all from one sample in a study of technical replicates of blood from several donors. The method was immunoSEQ multiplex PCR; TCRdb's version includes in-frame clones alone and lacks a portion of them. The sample holds approximately 75,000 clones, approximately 97% seen once. Source material: T cells isolated from PBMCs. These receptors originate from a human donor in good health. CDR3s include the opening cysteine and the closing phenylalanine or tryptophan. A D gene is named only where the DNA matches it firmly. Clone size is shown for a subset of rows, as once, few, many or a class of expanded clone.

v_call	d_call	j_call	clone_size	cdr3_aa	cdr3_nt
TRBV5-1	-	TRBJ1-1	-	CASSLDGYGTEAFF	TGCGCCAGCAGCTTGGACGGGTATGGCACTGAAGCTTTCTTT
TRBV5-1	TRBD1	TRBJ2-5	-	CASKGEGARETQYF	TGCGCCAGCAAAGGTGAGGGGGCCCGGGAGACCCAGTACTTC
TRBV7-9	-	TRBJ2-7	once	CASSPPSDRQESDEQYF	TGTGCCAGCAGCCCGCCATCCGACAGGCAGGAATCCGACGAGCAGTACTTC
TRBV5-4	TRBD2	TRBJ2-1	once	CASSGGLAGYNEQFF	TGTGCCAGCAGCGGCGGACTAGCGGGCTACAATGAGCAGTTCTTC
TRBV5-1	TRBD2	TRBJ2-7	-	CASSLEGGGGEQYF	TGCGCCAGCAGCTTGGAGGGCGGGGGTGGCGAGCAGTACTTC
TRBV4-1	-	TRBJ2-7	-	CASSQSFSSYEQYF	TGCGCCAGCAGCCAATCGTTCAGCTCCTACGAGCAGTACTTC
TRBV20-1	-	TRBJ1-2	-	CSARDGGYTF	TGCAGTGCTAGAGACGGTGGCTACACCTTC
TRBV27	-	TRBJ2-5	-	CASSLSPGAETQYF	TGTGCCAGCAGTTTATCGCCAGGTGCTGAGACCCAGTACTTC
TRBV9	TRBD1	TRBJ1-5	-	CASSFTGDSNQPQHF	TGTGCCAGCAGCTTCACAGGGGATAGCAATCAGCCCCAGCATTTT
TRBV5-1	-	TRBJ1-4	-	CASSGEETANEKLFF	TGCGCCAGCAGCGGGGAGGAAACGGCTAATGAAAAACTGTTTTTT
TRBV29-1	TRBD2	TRBJ2-7	-	CSVQPTSGVRSQYF	TGCAGCGTTCAACCGACTAGCGGGGTGAGATCGCAGTACTTC
TRBV7-6	TRBD2	TRBJ2-7	-	CASSPGLAGSTSYEQYF	TGTGCCAGCAGCCCGGGACTAGCGGGTTCGACCTCCTACGAGCAGTACTTC
TRBV6-1	-	TRBJ2-5	-	CASSEGGETQYF	TGTGCCAGCAGTGAGGGGGGTGAGACCCAGTACTTC
TRBV9	-	TRBJ2-3	-	CASSVAGDTQYF	TGTGCCAGCAGCGTAGCCGGAGATACGCAGTATTTT
TRBV2	-	TRBJ1-2	-	CASSEVQGNYGYTF	TGTGCCAGCAGTGAGGTTCAGGGGAACTATGGCTACACCTTC
TRBV4-1	-	TRBJ1-4	-	CASSQIVTGSNEKLFF	TGCGCCAGCAGCCAAATCGTAACAGGTAGTAATGAAAAACTGTTTTTT
TRBV11-3	TRBD1	TRBJ2-7	-	CASRPGQGEDEQYF	TGTGCCAGCAGACCCGGACAGGGCGAAGACGAGCAGTACTTC
TRBV4-1	TRBD2	TRBJ2-7	-	CASSQDLNRFGTRDYEQYF	TGCGCCAGCAGCCAAGATCTTAACAGGTTTGGGACTAGAGATTACGAGCAGTACTTC
TRBV7-8	-	TRBJ1-6	-	CASSIQGKDSPLHF	TGTGCCAGCAGCATACAGGGAAAGGATTCACCCCTCCACTTT
TRBV7-9	-	TRBJ1-1	-	CASIKTGNTEAFF	TGTGCCAGCATCAAAACGGGGAACACTGAAGCTTTCTTT
TRBV28	-	TRBJ2-2	-	CASSSSGNTGELFF	TGTGCCAGCAGTTCGAGTGGTAACACCGGGGAGCTGTTTTTT
TRBV7-9	-	TRBJ2-1	-	CASSTPEGSYNEQFF	TGTGCCAGCAGCACCCCTGAGGGTTCCTACAATGAGCAGTTCTTC